Shown below are 32 T cell receptor beta chains from a single sample sequenced in a study of Ad26.COV2.S vaccination and SARS-CoV-2 variants. The treatment: around 19 received Ad26.COV2.S at low or high dose, single or two shots; roughly five received placebo; per-sample allocation not given. Repertoires come from day 63 after the first vaccine or placebo injection. Method: immunoSEQ multiplex PCR; TCRdb's copy keeps in-frame clones and lacks some. The sample shows around 380,000 clones, around nine tenths of them seen only once. The starting material was peripheral blood, obtained in a trial of Ad26.COV2.S vaccine versus placebo. The receptors were sampled from a person aged 18 to 59 who received the Ad26.COV2.S COVID-19 vaccine or a placebo.

The chain recombines TRBV4-3 with TRBJ2-7; D gene uncertain. In germline, CDR1 is LGHNA, CDR2 YSLEER. The CDR3 is 13 amino acids. Trimming left V 0 bases short and J 2 bases short, with 5 bases between. CDR3 DNA sequence: TGCGCCAGCAGCCAAGAAATGACCTACGAGCAGTACTTC. As protein: CASSQEMTYEQYF.

Concerning this clone itself: An end of the junction does not agree with germline; a read error may underlie this. The chain has TRBV5-4 and TRBJ1-4; D is ambiguous. Germline CDR1 SGHNT, CDR2 YYREEE (reference sequence). The length of the CDR3 is 13 residues. CDR3 region: CASRLDLHEKLFF. The CDR3 DNA is TGTGCCAGCAGATTGGACCTCCACGAAAAACTGTTTTTT.

The genes are TRBV19 and TRBJ1-5; no definite D call. Germline lookup yields CDR1 LNHDA and CDR2 SQIVND (reference sequence). The CDR3 loop spans 15 amino acids. Trimming left V 5 bases short and J 9 bases short, with 20 bases between. The CDR3: CASSPLGGSVGPQHF. The CDR3 DNA follows: TGTGCCAGTAGTCCCTTAGGAGGGTCGGTCGGGCCCCAGCATTTT.

The chain couples TRBV5-8 to TRBJ1-1; 7 bases line up with TRBD1. The germline CDR1 and CDR2 sequences are SGHTS and YDEGEE. V shed 2 bases and J 6 bases; nucleotides not matched to a gene: 4. The CDR3 totals 13 residues. The CDR3 spells CASSFKGGAEAFF. CDR3 nucleotides: TGTGCCAGCAGCTTTAAAGGGGGCGCTGAAGCTTTCTTT.

V usage is TRBV7-6 and J usage is TRBJ1-6; 7 bases agree with TRBD1. V trimming: 1 base; J trimming: 12 bases; junction bases outside the gene matches: 6. The CDR3 extends over 14 amino acids. The germline gives CDR1 SGHVS, CDR2 FNYEAQ. CDR3 sequence (DNA): TGTGCCAGCAGCTTAGATGACAGGGTTGGACCCCTCCACTTT. Encoded protein: CASSLDDRVGPLHF.

A remark on this clone: Other nucleotide sequences in the sample specify the same CDR3. The rearrangement joins TRBV10-1 to TRBJ1-6; weak D call: TRBD1 (5 bases). Germline CDR1 and CDR2: WNHNN and SYGVQD (reference sequence). This CDR3 contains 12 residues. The germline V and J ends were trimmed by 6 bases and 7 bases, with 7 bases remaining between them. CDR3 coding DNA: TGCGCCAGCAGCACAGGCAATTCACCCCTCCACTTT. Protein product: CASSTGNSPLHF.

V is TRBV11-2 and J is TRBJ2-1; no clear D. Trimming shortened V by 2 bases and J by 2 bases, and 16 bases separated the two germline ends. Germline V gene lookup returns CDR1 SGHAT and CDR2 FQNNGV. This CDR3 has 17 amino acids. The CDR3 sequence is CASSLFSVRRAYNEQFF. CDR3 DNA: TGTGCCAGCAGCTTATTTTCGGTTCGGCGTGCCTACAATGAGCAGTTCTTC.

V usage is TRBV7-8 and J usage is TRBJ2-7; D unclear. CDR3 length: 14 residues. Trimming stripped 3 bases from V and 0 bases from J, with 9 bases between. Per germline, CDR1 SGHVS and CDR2 FQNEAQ. CDR3 in amino acids: CASSFTANSYEQYF. The CDR3 DNA reads TGTGCCAGCAGCTTCACAGCAAACTCCTACGAGCAGTACTTC.

CDR3 DNA: TGTGCCAGCAGCCCCCCTTTCCGACTAGCGGGGCTATACAATGAGCAGTTCTTC. Translated: CASSPPFRLAGLYNEQFF. V gene TRBV7-9 combines with J gene TRBJ2-1; 11 positions agree with TRBD2. Trimming cost V 5 bases and J 4 bases; bases outside gene matches: 13. The CDR3 has 18 residues. The germline V gene has CDR1 SEHNR and CDR2 FQNEAQ (reference sequence).

The CDR3 spells CASSWNRGGNQPQHF. The CDR3 bases are TGTGCCAGCAGTTGGAACAGGGGGGGAAATCAGCCCCAGCATTTT. The chain employs TRBV6-6 and TRBJ1-5; TRBD1 matches 8 bases. Per the germline V gene, CDR1 is MNHNY and CDR2 is SVGAGI (reference sequence). V dropped 4 bases and J dropped 4; count of bases not matched to a gene: 6. There are 15 residues in the CDR3.

The CDR3 DNA reads as TGCGCCAGCAGCGTGGGGGGACAGCACAATGAGCAGTTCTTC. This sequence encodes CASSVGGQHNEQFF. The rearrangement joins TRBV5-1 to TRBJ2-1; perhaps TRBD1 as D (7 bases). Germline CDR1 and CDR2: SGHRS and YFSETQ. V dropped 4 bases and J dropped 5 bases, with 13 bases sitting between them. The CDR3 runs 14 residues. Full variable domain (rest looked up from reference TRBV5-1 and TRBJ2-1): KAGVTQTPRYLIKTRGQQVTLSCSPISGHRSVSWYQQTPGQGLQFLFEYFSETQRNKGNFPGRFSGRQFSNSRSEMNVSTLELGDSALYLCASSVGGQHNEQFFGPGTRLTVL.

J is TRBJ1-1 and V is TRBV5-6, with D maybe TRBD1 (6 bases). V shed 4 bases and J shed 2 bases, with 15 bases lying between them. This CDR3 comprises 15 residues. The germline gives CDR1 SGHDT, CDR2 YYEEEE. The CDR3 DNA is TGTGCCAGCAGCCGCGTCGGGGGCGAAAACACTGAAGCTTTCTTT. Translated, it gives CASSRVGGENTEAFF.

This clone was detected only once. The J gene is TRBJ1-2, the V gene TRBV11-2; D may be TRBD1 (5 bases). Per the germline V gene, CDR1 is SGHAT and CDR2 is FQNNGV. This CDR3 has 16 residues. V shed 1 base and J shed 5 bases, with 17 bases lying between them. CDR3 residues: CASSLGRREKVYGYTF. In nucleotides, the CDR3 is TGTGCCAGCAGCTTAGGGCGCAGGGAGAAGGTTTATGGCTACACCTTC.

The chain carries TRBV4-3 and TRBJ1-1; D perhaps matches TRBD1 (6 bases). V was trimmed by 9 bases and J by 5 bases, leaving 13 bases between them. The CDR3 is 12 residues long. From germline, CDR1 is LGHNA and CDR2 YSLEER. The DNA for the CDR3 is TGCGCCAGTTCCGGGGGGCGAACTGAAGCTTTCTTT. Protein product: CASSGGRTEAFF.

The CDR3 DNA reads TGTGCCAGTGGGACAGGAGATACAGCTTTCTTT. Translated, it gives CASGTGDTAFF. The chain links TRBV19 to TRBJ1-1; 8 nucleotides line up with TRBD1. V lost 8 bases, J lost 10 bases, and 6 bases stayed unmatched. The germline V gene encodes CDR1 LNHDA and CDR2 SQIVND (reference sequence). This CDR3 spans 11 amino acids.

The chain is built from TRBV9 and TRBJ1-2; D is undetermined. With 0 bases removed from V and 4 bases from J, the gap between germline ends came to 10 bases. The CDR3 totals 14 residues. Germline V gives CDR1 SGDLS, CDR2 YYNGEE. The CDR3 spells CASSVADGPYGYTF. CDR3 DNA sequence: TGTGCCAGCAGCGTAGCGGACGGCCCCTATGGCTACACCTTC.

V and J are TRBV27 and TRBJ1-1; D unresolved. CDR1 is MNHEY and CDR2 is SMNVEV in the germline V gene (reference sequence). The CDR3 runs 14 residues. The V and J ends lost 6 bases and 4 bases respectively, with 15 bases between them. CDR3 loop: CASSPSRVSTEAFF. Written as DNA, the CDR3 is TGTGCCAGCAGCCCGAGCCGCGTATCCACTGAAGCTTTCTTT.

This clone was recorded once. The V and J genes are TRBV5-6 and TRBJ1-5; D not resolved. The ends were cut back, 2 bases at V and 5 bases at J, with 8 bases in the middle. The CDR3 is 13 amino acids. From germline, CDR1 is SGHDT and CDR2 YYEEEE. The CDR3 sequence: CASSFLGDQPQHF. In DNA form, the CDR3 reads TGTGCCAGCAGCTTTCTCGGAGATCAGCCCCAGCATTTT.

Here the CDR3 reads CASSPDSPWGTEAFF. In DNA, the CDR3 is TGTGCCAGCAGCCCAGACAGCCCTTGGGGCACTGAAGCTTTCTTT. The rearrangement joins TRBV11-2 to TRBJ1-1; TRBD1 might be the D (5 bases). The V gene lost 5 bases and the J gene lost 4 bases, with 17 bases spanning the gap. Germline V gives CDR1 SGHAT, CDR2 FQNNGV. The CDR3 sequence is 15 residues long.

The chain recombines TRBV7-9 with TRBJ1-6, with a weak D call TRBD1 (5 bases). From germline, CDR1 is SEHNR and CDR2 FQNEAQ (reference sequence). Trimming pared 5 bases from V and 0 bases from J, leaving 8 bases between. The CDR3 length is 15 residues. Here the CDR3 reads CASSRQSSYNSPLHF. CDR3 DNA: TGTGCCAGCAGCCGACAGAGCTCCTATAATTCACCCCTCCACTTT.

This rearrangement joins TRBV5-6 to TRBJ1-5, with D hard to call. Germline assignment: CDR1 SGHDT and CDR2 YYEEEE. Trimming pared 4 bases from V and 7 bases from J, leaving 18 bases between. This CDR3 has 15 amino acids. CDR3 region: CASSARGGNEQPQHF. DNA of the CDR3: TGTGCCAGCAGCGCCCGGGGAGGAAACGAACAGCCCCAGCATTTT. The full variable domain, rest sourced from reference TRBV5-6 and TRBJ1-5, is DAGVTQSPTHLIKTRGQQVTLRCSPKSGHDTVSWYQQALGQGPQFIFQYYEEEERQRGNFPDRFSGHQFPNYSSELNVNALLLGDSALYLCASSARGGNEQPQHFGDGTRLSIL.

The chain joins TRBV3-1 (or the pseudogene TRBV3-2) to TRBJ1-3, with a possible D match to TRBD1 (5 bases). Trimming removed 0 bases at V and 3 bases at J, with 12 bases between. The CDR3 length is 16 residues. CDR1 and CDR2 (germline): LGHDT, YNNKEL (reference sequence). This CDR3 reads CASSQDSGGIGNTIYF. Here the CDR3 DNA reads TGTGCCAGCAGCCAAGATAGCGGGGGAATTGGAAACACCATATATTTT.

V usage is TRBV4-1 and J usage is TRBJ1-5; D remains ambiguous. Germline-derived CDR1 and CDR2 are MGHRA and YSYEKL. This CDR3 spans 13 amino acids. V lost 4 bases and J lost 7, with 11 bases in between. CDR3: CASSRVVFQPQHF. CDR3 bases: TGCGCCAGCAGCCGGGTCGTTTTCCAGCCCCAGCATTTT.

This clone was picked up a small number of times. V gene TRBV7-9 combines with J gene TRBJ1-6; 7 bases line up with TRBD1. This CDR3 comprises 17 residues. Looked up from germline, CDR1 is SEHNR and CDR2 is FQNEAQ (reference sequence). The V segment lost 5 bases and the J segment 7 bases; nucleotides outside the gene matches: 14. DNA of the CDR3: TGTGCCAGCAGCCCAATGCGGACAGGCCCGGGGAATTCACCCCTCCACTTT. Encoded protein: CASSPMRTGPGNSPLHF.

The chain is built from TRBV7-8 and TRBJ2-1; TRBD2 aligns across 13 bases. The CDR3 length is 16 residues. V gave up 0 bases and J gave up 11 bases; unmatched junction bases: 7. In germline, CDR1 is SGHVS, CDR2 FQNEAQ. Here the CDR3 reads CASSLARTSGGPQQFF. CDR3 coding DNA: TGTGCCAGCAGCTTAGCGAGGACTAGCGGGGGCCCACAGCAGTTCTTC. The complete variable domain, with remaining parts taken from reference TRBV7-8 and TRBJ2-1, reads GAGVSQSPRYKVAKRGQDVALRCDPISGHVSLFWYQQALGQGPEFLTYFQNEAQLDKSGLPSDRFFAERPEGSVSTLKIQRTQQEDSAVYLCASSLARTSGGPQQFFGPGTRLTVL.

V gene TRBV5-6 combines with J gene TRBJ1-1; D gene ambiguous. From germline, CDR1 is SGHDT and CDR2 YYEEEE. This CDR3 spans 11 amino acids. Trimming left V 1 base short and J 7 bases short, with 5 bases between. CDR3 coding DNA: TGTGCCAGCAGCTTGAGGTATGAAGCTTTCTTT. This translates into CASSLRYEAFF.

The gene calls are TRBV12-3 or TRBV12-4 and TRBJ2-3; no reliable D call. The CDR3 is made up of 12 amino acids. V lost 10 bases and J 6 bases, leaving 14 bases between the germline ends. This CDR3 reads CATIYGGDTQYF. The CDR3 DNA reads TGTGCCACCATTTATGGTGGGGATACGCAGTATTTT.

This rearrangement joins TRBV10-3 to TRBJ1-6; D may be TRBD1 (5 bases). CDR1 is ENHRY, CDR2 SYGVKD, per germline. The CDR3 has 12 amino acids. V shed 8 bases and J shed 6 bases, with 8 bases lying between them. This CDR3 reads CAIRQGNSPLHF. CDR3 bases: TGTGCCATCCGCCAGGGTAATTCACCCCTCCACTTT.

The chain couples TRBV2 to TRBJ2-3; 13 nucleotides line up with TRBD2. CDR3 length: 17 amino acids. CDR1 SNHLY and CDR2 FYNNEI come from the germline V gene. After removal of 2 bases from V and 5 bases from J, the junction contained 7 bases not matched to a gene. The CDR3: CASSEPGLAGAEDTQYF. CDR3 sequence (DNA): TGTGCCAGCAGTGAACCCGGACTAGCGGGGGCGGAAGATACGCAGTATTTT.

This sequence joins TRBV20-1 and TRBJ1-1; no clear D. Germline V gene sequence: CDR1 DFQATT, CDR2 SNEGSKA (reference sequence). V shed 3 bases and J shed 0 bases, with 8 bases lying between them. This CDR3 contains 13 residues. This CDR3 reads CSASYTVNTEAFF. CDR3 bases: TGCAGTGCTAGTTATACAGTGAACACTGAAGCTTTCTTT.

This clone has just a few counts. As DNA, the CDR3 is TGTGCCATCAGTCCGGACAGGGCCGGCAATGAGCAGTTCTTC. Amino acids: CAISPDRAGNEQFF. The rearrangement links TRBV10-3 to TRBJ2-1, with TRBD1 matching over 8 bases. Trimming at V came to 5 bases and at J to 6 bases, leaving 6 bases not matched to a gene. The CDR3 totals 14 residues. Germline V lookup: CDR1 ENHRY, CDR2 SYGVKD.

This chain uses TRBV3-1 (or the pseudogene TRBV3-2) with TRBJ2-3, with D hard to call. This CDR3 contains 14 residues. Germline assignment: CDR1 LGHDT and CDR2 YNNKEL (reference sequence). V was shortened by 2 bases and J by 3 bases, with 9 bases between the two germline ends. CDR3 sequence reads: CASSQTENTDTQYF. The DNA of the CDR3 is TGTGCCAGCAGCCAAACAGAAAATACAGATACGCAGTATTTT.